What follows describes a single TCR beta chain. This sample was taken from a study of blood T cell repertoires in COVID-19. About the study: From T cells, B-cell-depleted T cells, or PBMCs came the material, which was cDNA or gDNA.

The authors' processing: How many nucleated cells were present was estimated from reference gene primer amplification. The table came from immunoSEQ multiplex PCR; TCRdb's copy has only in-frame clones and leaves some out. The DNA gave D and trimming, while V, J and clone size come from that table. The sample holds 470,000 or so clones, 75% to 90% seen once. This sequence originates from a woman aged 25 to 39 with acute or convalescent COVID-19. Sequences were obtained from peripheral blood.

The CDR3 protein is CASSLGRPGADEQFF. The CDR3 bases are TGTGCCAGCAGTTTAGGAAGACCAGGGGCGGATGAGCAGTTCTTC. The chain joins TRBV28 to TRBJ2-1; a possible D gene is TRBD1 (6 bases). The CDR3 contains 15 residues. From germline, CDR1 is MDHEN and CDR2 SYDVKM. Trimming shortened V by 2 bases and J by 8 bases, and 16 bases separated the two germline ends.